Described below is a single T cell receptor (beta chain) sequence and its context. The clone's antigen remains unknown. Base qualities were left out, and no much larger clone turns up one base away. The data were obtained in a study of human thymus T cells (dated by TCRdb to the early 2020s). With regard to the full study: TCR alpha and beta repertoires from about eight infant thymus samples and a few related peripheral blood samples were characterized in the study. The infant donors were roughly 7 to 250 days old, and the cohort included six males and a couple of females. Findings and caveats that apply to the study as a whole: Thymus samples yielded on average about 810,000 unique TCRB clonotypes, compared with around 79,000 from blood samples. The related research found that thymic TCR repertoires overlapped highly between unrelated individuals. Usage of V and J gene segments appeared to be biased in both the thymic and the peripheral blood repertoires.

From V the trimming removes 7 bases and from J it removes 6 bases, while the gene matches leave 9 bases of the junction unaccounted for. From a lookup of the germline V gene, CDR1 and CDR2 are SQVTM and ANQGSEA. The CDR3 sequence holds 13 residues, the cysteine and phenylalanine included. Kept here is only the CDR3 DNA, which spans 39 bases and is read in frame from base 1. Thymus tissue was obtained as surgical resects removed during corrective cardiac surgery. Donors were immunologically healthy infants undergoing open corrective cardiac surgery for congenital heart defects in Finland. Thymocytes were released mechanically from tissue and stored at -70 °C as pellets of about 9.5-32 million cells. A QIAsymphony instrument was used to extract genomic DNA from the frozen cell pellets. The immunoSEQ multiplex PCR assay was used to amplify the TCRB and TCRAD loci from a standardized amount of quality-controlled genomic DNA. The amplicons spanned the V(D)J region and were long enough to cover the CDR3 and allow V and J genes to be identified. Through the commercial immunoSEQ service, the amplicons were sequenced on an Illumina platform. Turning to the authors' computational methods: Primer bias and sequencing errors were corrected as previously described, and TCRAD and TCRB were defined on the basis of the IMGT database. The repertoires were analysed using immunoSEQ Analyzer 3.0 and VDJTools for basic statistics, V/J segment usage, diversity estimates, rarefaction and pairwise overlap. Chao1, ChaoE, Efron-Thisted, Shannon and inverse Simpson indices were used to estimate diversity, which was also estimated on datasets down-sampled to the smallest sample. Repertoire overlap used strict matching of CDR3 nucleotide sequence, V gene and J gene, with Jaccard-based multidimensional scaling clustering. TCRdb mirrors the immuneACCESS table, restricted to in-frame sequences. Some clones are absent from its copies; in checked studies, under half trace to an unresolved V gene, and the reason for the others is unknown. V, J and clone size were drawn from that table, and D and trimming were deduced from the DNA. The sample data list 65,000 to 90,000 clones, and roughly 96% of these were observed just once. The ten largest make up about 0.03% of the sample.

The chain joins TRBV29-1 to TRBJ2-7; 10 bases in the junction line up with TRBD2. The source material was thymus tissue. The source is a girl under three years old with a congenital heart defect but otherwise immunologically healthy. The nucleotide sequence is TGCAGCGCCAACCTAGCGGGAGAGGGCGAGCAGTACTTC. This codes for CSANLAGEGEQYF.